Below are 22 T cell receptor beta chains sequenced from a single sample in a study of T cells expressing NK-cell markers. TCRdb reprocessed the 5' RACE reads; each CDR3 protein has one entry and no DNA is given. The sample has about 550,000 distinct CDR3 sequences. The specimen was blood T cells: a sorted CD56 or NKG2C T cell subset, CD4+ or CD8+ T cells, or bulk PBMC T cells (not recorded which). These receptors all come from a man in his late teens or twenties in good health.

CDR3 sequence reads: CASSSFVRTGEHTQYF. This chain joins TRBV6-2 or TRBV6-3 and TRBJ2-3; TCRdb indicates TRBD1, and absent DNA this call remains unverified. Germline CDR1 MNHEY, CDR2 SVGEGT. This CDR3 comprises 16 residues.

The gene calls are TRBV12-3 or TRBV12-4 and TRBJ2-4; TCRdb's D gene call, TRBD1, goes unchecked for lack of DNA. The CDR3 totals 14 residues. CDR3 protein: CASSWAAIRDIQYF.

The rearrangement uses TRBV30 and TRBJ2-7; TCRdb indicates TRBD2, and absent DNA this call remains unverified. CDR3 size: 14 residues. Germline CDR1 is GTSNPN and CDR2 is SVGIG (reference sequence). CDR3 loop: CAWRRTSGFYEQYF.

V gene TRBV11-2 combines with J gene TRBJ1-4. The CDR3 has 18 residues. Germline lookup yields CDR1 SGHAT and CDR2 FQNNGV. The CDR3 loop reads CASSLESIGLSGNEKLFF.

The chain links TRBV5-5 to TRBJ2-7; there is no DNA to check the TCRdb D call of TRBD2. CDR1 and CDR2 (germline): SGHKS, YYEKEE (reference sequence). CDR3 length: 15 amino acids. CDR3 sequence: CASSLLASGRYEQYF.

This chain connects TRBV27 to TRBJ2-1; TCRdb gives TRBD2 as the D gene, but with no DNA this cannot be confirmed. The CDR3 runs 13 residues. Looked up from germline, CDR1 is MNHEY and CDR2 is SMNVEV (reference sequence). CDR3 amino acids: CASRGLDNNEQFF.

The J gene is TRBJ2-7, the V gene TRBV9; TCRdb's assignment of TRBD2 cannot be checked, as there is no DNA. The CDR3 length is 14 residues. Germline CDR1 SGDLS, CDR2 YYNGEE. CDR3 sequence: CASSVAAGDYEQYF.

J is TRBJ1-4 and V is TRBV2. This CDR3 has 15 amino acids. Germline loops: CDR1 SNHLY, CDR2 FYNNEI. CDR3 protein: CASSDKEFSDEKLFF.

The chain links TRBV2 to TRBJ1-3; TCRdb gives TRBD1 as the D gene, but with no DNA this cannot be confirmed. Germline CDR1 SNHLY, CDR2 FYNNEI. The CDR3 totals 17 residues. The CDR3 region is CASRPAGTADSGNTIYF.

The genes are TRBV5-1 and TRBJ2-3. CDR1 is SGHRS, CDR2 YFSETQ, per germline. This CDR3 comprises 17 residues. The CDR3 loop reads CASSFGMSNRYPDTQYF.

The genes are TRBV27 and TRBJ2-5; TCRdb reports TRBD2, a call that lacks DNA to check it against. The germline V gene encodes CDR1 MNHEY and CDR2 SMNVEV (reference sequence). CDR3 size: 14 residues. The CDR3 sequence is CASGPGLAGETQYF.

This rearrangement joins TRBV10-3 to TRBJ1-1. The CDR3 is 15 amino acids. The V gene's germline CDR1 is ENHRY and CDR2 SYGVKD. This CDR3 is CAISDSGRRSSEAFF.

The chain uses TRBV5-1 and TRBJ2-3; TCRdb names TRBD1, which stays unverified in the absence of DNA. The CDR3 sequence is 15 residues long. Germline V gives CDR1 SGHRS, CDR2 YFSETQ. The CDR3 is CASARGGDGTDTQYF.

The V and J genes are TRBV29-1 and TRBJ2-1; absent DNA, TCRdb's TRBD1 call cannot be checked. The length of the CDR3 is 13 residues. CDR1 and CDR2 (germline): SQVTM, ANQGSEA. CDR3 region: CSVDRGFVNEQFF.

This CDR3 is CASSQDRTIGNTIYF. V is TRBV4-2 and J is TRBJ1-3; the TRBD1 assignment by TCRdb is unverifiable without DNA. The CDR3 extends over 15 amino acids. Germline V gene data show CDR1 as LGHNA and CDR2 as YNFKEQ.

This sequence joins TRBV6-6 and TRBJ1-6. Per germline, CDR1 MNHNY and CDR2 SVGAGI (reference sequence). The length of the CDR3 is 12 residues. Here the CDR3 reads CASSGNNSPLHF.

The chain is built from TRBV4-1 and TRBJ2-1. CDR3 length: 12 amino acids. Germline values: CDR1 MGHRA, CDR2 YSYEKL. The CDR3 sequence is CASSQAWNEQFF.

The genes are TRBV12-3 or TRBV12-4 and TRBJ1-4; TCRdb lists TRBD1, though no DNA is available to test this call. This CDR3 comprises 17 residues. The CDR3 is CASSSDRGQRTNEKLFF.

The chain links TRBV6-2 or TRBV6-3 to TRBJ2-1; TCRdb's assignment of TRBD2 cannot be checked, as there is no DNA. The CDR3 loop spans 17 amino acids. CDR1 and CDR2 from the germline V gene are MNHEY and SVGEGT. This chain's CDR3 is CASSFPRPASGSIEQFF.

The J gene is TRBJ1-1, the V gene TRBV9; without DNA, the TCRdb call of TRBD1 cannot be checked. Germline CDR1 and CDR2: SGDLS and YYNGEE. This CDR3 is 20 amino acids long. CDR3 protein: CASSAPVTGPFRFGRGEAFF.

The chain carries TRBV29-1 and TRBJ2-3; absent DNA, TCRdb's TRBD1 call cannot be checked. The CDR3 extends over 15 amino acids. Germline values: CDR1 SQVTM, CDR2 ANQGSEA. The CDR3 protein is CSVSPGQGRTDTQYF.

V is TRBV20-1 and J is TRBJ2-1; with no DNA, the TCRdb D assignment of TRBD1 cannot be verified. This CDR3 region has 14 residues. The germline V gene encodes CDR1 DFQATT and CDR2 SNEGSKA (reference sequence). The chain's CDR3 is CSARAGTQGDEQFF.